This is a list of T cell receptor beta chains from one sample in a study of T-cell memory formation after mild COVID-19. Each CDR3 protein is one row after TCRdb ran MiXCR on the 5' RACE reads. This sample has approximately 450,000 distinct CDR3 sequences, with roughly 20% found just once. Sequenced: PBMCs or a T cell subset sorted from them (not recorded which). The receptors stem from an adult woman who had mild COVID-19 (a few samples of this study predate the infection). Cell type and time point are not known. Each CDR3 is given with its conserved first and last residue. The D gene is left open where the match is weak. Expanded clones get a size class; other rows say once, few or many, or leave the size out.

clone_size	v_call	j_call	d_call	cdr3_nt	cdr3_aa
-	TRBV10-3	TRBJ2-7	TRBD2	TGTGCCATCAGTAGACTAGCCGCATCGAGCGACGAGCAGTACTTC	CAISRLAASSDEQYF
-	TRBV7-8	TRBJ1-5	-	TGTGCCAGCAGCCCCCTGGACGGATCATATAGCAATCAGCCCCAGCATTTT	CASSPLDGSYSNQPQHF
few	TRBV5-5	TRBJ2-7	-	TGTGCCAGCAGCCCACCGGCAGGGTGGATCGAGCAGTACTTC	CASSPPAGWIEQYF
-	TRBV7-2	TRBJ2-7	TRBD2	TGTGCCAGCAGCCGGACTAGCGGGGGTTCCGGATACGAGCAGTACTTC	CASSRTSGGSGYEQYF
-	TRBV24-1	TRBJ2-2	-	TGTGCCACCAGTGGCCAGGGGTACACCGGGGAGCTGTTTTTT	CATSGQGYTGELFF
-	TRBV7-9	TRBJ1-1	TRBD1	TGTGCAGCTACAGGGGACACTGAAGCTTTCTTT	CAATGDTEAFF
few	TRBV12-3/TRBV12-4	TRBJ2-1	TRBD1	TGTGCCAGCAATCAAGCCGGGACAGGGGTCAATGAGCAGTTCTTC	CASNQAGTGVNEQFF
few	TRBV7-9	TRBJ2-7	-	TGTGCCAGCAGCTCGCCTTCCTCCTACGAGCAGTACTTC	CASSSPSSYEQYF
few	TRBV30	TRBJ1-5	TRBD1	TGTGCCTGGACGGGACAGGGGAAAAGTCAGCCCCAGCATTTT	CAWTGQGKSQPQHF
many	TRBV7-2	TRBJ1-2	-	TGTGCCAGCAGCGGCCTATCCCCGGGACACCAAAACTATGGCTACACCTTC	CASSGLSPGHQNYGYTF
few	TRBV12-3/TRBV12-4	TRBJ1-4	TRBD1	TGTGCCAGCAGTCCCCGGACAGGGAGAGAGGAAAAACTGTTTTTT	CASSPRTGREEKLFF
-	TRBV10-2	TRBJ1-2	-	TGCGCCAGCAGTGTAGGAGGCCCGACAGCTAGAACTGGCTACACCTTC	CASSVGGPTARTGYTF
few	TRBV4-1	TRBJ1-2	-	TGCGCCAGCAGCCATTGGCAGGGGATCAACTATGGCTACACCTTC	CASSHWQGINYGYTF
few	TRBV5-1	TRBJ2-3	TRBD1	TGCGCCAGCAGCTCCGCCGGGACAGGGAATACGCAGTATTTT	CASSSAGTGNTQYF
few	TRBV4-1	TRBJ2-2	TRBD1	TGCGCCAGCAGCTCACGACAGGGGTCGGTCAGCGGGGAGCTGTTTTTT	CASSSRQGSVSGELFF
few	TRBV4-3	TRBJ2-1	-	TGCGCCAGCAGCCAAGAAGCCGGCGGGGCGGGATACAATGAGCAGTTCTTC	CASSQEAGGAGYNEQFF
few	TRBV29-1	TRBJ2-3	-	TGCAGCGTTGGTATAGGGCGGGGAGATACGCAGTATTTT	CSVGIGRGDTQYF
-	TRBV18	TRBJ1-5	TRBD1	TGTGCCAGCTCACCCTTTGGACAGGGAACCACTCAGCCCCAGCATTTT	CASSPFGQGTTQPQHF
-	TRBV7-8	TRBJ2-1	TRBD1	TGTGCCAGCAGCTGGCAGGGGGCGCCGGGGTTCTTC	CASSWQGAPGFF
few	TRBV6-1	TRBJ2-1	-	TGTGCCAGCATAACGGAGGGCGGGGCCGCCTACAATGAGCAGTTCTTC	CASITEGGAAYNEQFF
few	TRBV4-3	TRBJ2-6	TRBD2	TGCGCCAGCAGCCAAGATCCGGGGGGGGCTGGGGCCAACGTCCTGACTTTC	CASSQDPGGAGANVLTF
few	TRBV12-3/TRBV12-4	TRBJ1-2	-	TGTGCCAGCAGTTTAATCTCACGCCGTACAGTGGTAGGGAGACCTAACTATGGCTACACCTTC	CASSLISRRTVVGRPNYGYTF
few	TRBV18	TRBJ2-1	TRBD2	TGTGCCAGCTCACCCTCCCTACTAGCGAGCTCCTACAATGAGCAGTTCTTC	CASSPSLLASSYNEQFF
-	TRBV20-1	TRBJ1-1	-	TGCAGTGCTCCAGGGGACACTGAAGCTTTCTTT	CSAPGDTEAFF
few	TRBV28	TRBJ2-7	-	TGTGCCAGCAGTTTAATGCGTAGCTACGAGCAGTACTTC	CASSLMRSYEQYF
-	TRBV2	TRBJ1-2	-	TGTGCCAGCAGTGAAGAAGGAGCTTATGGCTACACCTTC	CASSEEGAYGYTF
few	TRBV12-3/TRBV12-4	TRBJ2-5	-	TGTGCCAGCAGAGAAGGGGGGTGGGAGGGCCAGGAGACCCAGTACTTC	CASREGGWEGQETQYF
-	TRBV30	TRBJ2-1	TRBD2	TGTGCCTGGAAACCCGCTGGGACTAGCGGGCTGTACAATGAGCAGTTCTTC	CAWKPAGTSGLYNEQFF
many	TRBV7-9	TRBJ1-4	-	TGTGCCAGCAGCCCACCCCTTGGGGGTGCAAATGAAAAACTGTTTTTT	CASSPPLGGANEKLFF
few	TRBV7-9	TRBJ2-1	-	TGTGCCAGCATCGTATACAATGAGCAGTTCTTC	CASIVYNEQFF
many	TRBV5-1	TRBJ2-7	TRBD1	TGCGCCAGCAGTCCCGGGACAGGGCGTAACTCCTACGAGCAGTACTTC	CASSPGTGRNSYEQYF
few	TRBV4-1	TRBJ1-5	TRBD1	TGCGCCAGCAGCCTTCCGGGACAGGGCTCCGGGCAGCCCCAGCATTTT	CASSLPGQGSGQPQHF
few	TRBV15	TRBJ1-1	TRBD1	TGTGCCACCAGCAGAGATGGGACAGTGCAGAACACTGAAGCTTTCTTT	CATSRDGTVQNTEAFF
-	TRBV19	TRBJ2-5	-	TGTGCCAGTAGTATTCGGACAACAATGTACCAAGAGACCCAGTACTTC	CASSIRTTMYQETQYF
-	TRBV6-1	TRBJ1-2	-	TGTGCCAGCAGCAAGGCCCCAGAAGCTAACTATGGCTACACCTTC	CASSKAPEANYGYTF
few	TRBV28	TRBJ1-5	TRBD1	TGTGCCAGCAGTTTATTGACAGGGGATCAGCCCCAGCATTTT	CASSLLTGDQPQHF
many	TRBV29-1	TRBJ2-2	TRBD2	TGCAGCGCCGAAACCCAGAGCGGGAGGACGAACACCGGGGAGCTGTTTTTT	CSAETQSGRTNTGELFF
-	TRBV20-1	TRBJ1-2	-	TGCAGTGCTATACAGATAACTAACTATGGCTACACCTTC	CSAIQITNYGYTF
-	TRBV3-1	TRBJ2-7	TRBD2	TGTGCCAGCAGCTCACGACTAGCGGGAGGGAACGAGCAGTACTTC	CASSSRLAGGNEQYF
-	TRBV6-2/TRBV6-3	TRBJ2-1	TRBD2	TGTGCCAGCAGGGGCCCGACTAGCGCTAACAATGAGCAGTTCTTC	CASRGPTSANNEQFF
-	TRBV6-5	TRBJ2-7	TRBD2	TGTGCCAGCAGCAGCACCGGGACTAGCGGTCCAAGGCAGTACTTC	CASSSTGTSGPRQYF
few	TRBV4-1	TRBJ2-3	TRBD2	TGCGCCAGCAGCCAGGGGCCCCGGTTGGCTAGCGGGGGGGTAAGGAGCACAGATACGCAGTATTTT	CASSQGPRLASGGVRSTDTQYF
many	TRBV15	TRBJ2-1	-	TGTGCCACCAGCAGCGCTGGGACCTCCTACAATGAGCAGTTCTTC	CATSSAGTSYNEQFF
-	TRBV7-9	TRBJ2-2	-	TGTGCCAGCCCGTACGCCGGGGAGCTGTTTTTT	CASPYAGELFF
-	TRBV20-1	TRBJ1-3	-	TGCAGTGCTACACCCCTACAGGGTACTGGAAACACCATATATTTT	CSATPLQGTGNTIYF
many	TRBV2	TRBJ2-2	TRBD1	TGTGCCAGCAGGGGACAGGGGGCTGCCGGGGAGCTGTTTTTT	CASRGQGAAGELFF
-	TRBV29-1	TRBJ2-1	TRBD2	TGCAGCGCTATAGCGGGAGGTTACAATGAGCAGTTCTTC	CSAIAGGYNEQFF
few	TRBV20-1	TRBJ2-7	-	TGCAGTGCTAGAGGTCCAGGAATCTACGAGCAGTACTTC	CSARGPGIYEQYF
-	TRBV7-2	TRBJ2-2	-	TGTGCCAGCAGCTCTCGACAGGGAGGGGTCGGGGAGCTGTTTTTT	CASSSRQGGVGELFF
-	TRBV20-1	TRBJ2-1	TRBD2	TGCAGTGCTAGAGAGATGGTTGCCAGCGGGGGGGCCTACAATGAGCAGTTCTTC	CSAREMVASGGAYNEQFF
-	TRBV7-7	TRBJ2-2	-	TGTGCTAGCAGCCCCAGACTAGAAAACACCGGGGAGCTGTTTTTT	CASSPRLENTGELFF
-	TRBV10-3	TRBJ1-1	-	TGTGCCACCGCGACAGTGACGAACACTGAAGCTTTCTTT	CATATVTNTEAFF
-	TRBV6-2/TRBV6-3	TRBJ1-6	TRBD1	TGTGCCAGCAGTCTATCGCCGGGACAGCATTTGGTGATTTCACCCCTCCACTTT	CASSLSPGQHLVISPLHF